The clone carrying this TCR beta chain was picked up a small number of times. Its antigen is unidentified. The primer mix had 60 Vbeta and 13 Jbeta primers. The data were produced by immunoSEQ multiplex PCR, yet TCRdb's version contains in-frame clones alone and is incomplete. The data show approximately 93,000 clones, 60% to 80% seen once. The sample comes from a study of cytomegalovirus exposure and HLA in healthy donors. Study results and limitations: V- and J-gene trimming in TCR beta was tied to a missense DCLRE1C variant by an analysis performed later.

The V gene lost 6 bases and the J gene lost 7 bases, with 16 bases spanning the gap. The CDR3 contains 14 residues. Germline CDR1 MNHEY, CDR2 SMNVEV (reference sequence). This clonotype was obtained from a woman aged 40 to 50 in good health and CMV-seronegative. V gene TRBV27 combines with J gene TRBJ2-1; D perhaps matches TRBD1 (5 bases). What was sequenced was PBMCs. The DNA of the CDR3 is TGTGCCAGCAGCCGTGGGGTGGGGCAGAATGAGCAGTTCTTC. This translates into CASSRGVGQNEQFF.